This T cell receptor (beta chain) was identified in a study of T cells expressing NK-cell markers. This CDR3 is built from 15 residues. TCRdb reprocessed the 5' RACE reads, with one entry per CDR3 protein and no DNA. Recorded for this sample: approximately 150,000 distinct CDR3 sequences. The chain carries TRBV12-3 or TRBV12-4 and TRBJ2-1; the D call of TRBD2 rests on TCRdb alone, since no DNA is present to check it. The receptor was derived from a man between 18 and 29 years old in good health. Sequencing used blood T cells: a sorted CD56 or NKG2C T cell subset, CD4+ or CD8+ T cells, or bulk PBMC T cells (not recorded which). The CDR3 spells CASTPPAAGALGQFF.